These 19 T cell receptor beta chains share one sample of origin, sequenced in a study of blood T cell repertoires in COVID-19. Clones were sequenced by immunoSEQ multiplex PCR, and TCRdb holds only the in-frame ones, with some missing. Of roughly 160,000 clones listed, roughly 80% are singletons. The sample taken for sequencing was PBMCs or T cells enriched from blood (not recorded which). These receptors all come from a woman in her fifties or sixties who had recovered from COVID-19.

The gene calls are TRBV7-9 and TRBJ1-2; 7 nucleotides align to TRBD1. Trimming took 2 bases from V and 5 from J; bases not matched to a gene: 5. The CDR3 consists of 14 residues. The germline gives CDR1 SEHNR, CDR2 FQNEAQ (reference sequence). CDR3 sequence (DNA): TGTGCCAGCAGCTTAACGGCAGGGGGATATGGCTACACCTTC. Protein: CASSLTAGGYGYTF. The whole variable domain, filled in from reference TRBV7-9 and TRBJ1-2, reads DTGVSQNPRHKITKRGQNVTFRCDPISEHNRLYWYRQTLGQGPEFLTYFQNEAQLEKSRLLSDRFSAERPKGSFSTLEIQRTEQGDSAMYLCASSLTAGGYGYTFGSGTRLTVV.

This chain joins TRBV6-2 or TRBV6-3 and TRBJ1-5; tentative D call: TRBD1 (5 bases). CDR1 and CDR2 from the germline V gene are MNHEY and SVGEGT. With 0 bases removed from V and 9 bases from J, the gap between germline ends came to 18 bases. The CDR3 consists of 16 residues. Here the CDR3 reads CASSYSIGQGVRPQHF. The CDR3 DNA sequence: TGTGCCAGCAGTTACTCGATAGGGCAGGGCGTGAGGCCCCAGCATTTT.

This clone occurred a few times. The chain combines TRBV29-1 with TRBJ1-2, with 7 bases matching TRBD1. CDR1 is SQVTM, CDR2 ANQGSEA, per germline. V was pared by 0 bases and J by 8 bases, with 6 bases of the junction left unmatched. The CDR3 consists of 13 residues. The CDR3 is CSVEEQGVGGYTF. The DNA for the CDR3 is TGCAGCGTTGAAGAGCAGGGGGTCGGGGGCTACACCTTC. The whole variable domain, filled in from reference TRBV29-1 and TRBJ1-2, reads SAVISQKPSRDICQRGTSLTIQCQVDSQVTMMFWYRQQPGQSLTLIATANQGSEATYESGFVIDKFPISRPNLTFSTLTVSNMSPEDSSIYLCSVEEQGVGGYTFGSGTRLTVV.

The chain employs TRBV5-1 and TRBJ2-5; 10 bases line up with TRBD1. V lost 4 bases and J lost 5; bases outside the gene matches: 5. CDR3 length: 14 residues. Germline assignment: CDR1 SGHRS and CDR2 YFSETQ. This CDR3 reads CASSGQGVEETQYF. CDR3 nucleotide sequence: TGCGCCAGCAGCGGACAGGGGGTCGAGGAGACCCAGTACTTC.

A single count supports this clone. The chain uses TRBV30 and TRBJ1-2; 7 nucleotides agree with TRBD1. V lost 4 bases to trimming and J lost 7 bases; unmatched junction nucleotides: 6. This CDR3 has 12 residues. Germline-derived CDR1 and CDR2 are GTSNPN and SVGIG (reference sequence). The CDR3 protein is CAWNRDSGGYTF. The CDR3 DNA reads TGTGCCTGGAACAGGGACAGCGGTGGCTACACCTTC.

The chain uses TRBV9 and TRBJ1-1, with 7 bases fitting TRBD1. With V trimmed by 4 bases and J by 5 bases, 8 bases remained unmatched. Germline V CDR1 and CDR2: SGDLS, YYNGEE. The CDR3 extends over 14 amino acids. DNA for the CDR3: TGTGCCAGCAGCTTTACAGGGGAAGGGACTGAAGCTTTCTTT. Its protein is CASSFTGEGTEAFF.

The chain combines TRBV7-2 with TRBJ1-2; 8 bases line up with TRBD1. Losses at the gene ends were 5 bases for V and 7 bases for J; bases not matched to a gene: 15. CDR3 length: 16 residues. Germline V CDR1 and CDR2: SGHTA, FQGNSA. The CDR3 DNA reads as TGTGCCAGCAGCGGCAATACCCACAGGGGGAATAGTGGCTACACCTTC. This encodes CASSGNTHRGNSGYTF.

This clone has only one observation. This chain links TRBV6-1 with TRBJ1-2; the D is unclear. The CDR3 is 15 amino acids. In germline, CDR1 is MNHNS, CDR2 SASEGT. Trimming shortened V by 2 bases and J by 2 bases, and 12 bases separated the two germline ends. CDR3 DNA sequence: TGTGCCAGCAGTGAATTCTTTGGGCAGAACTATGGCTACACCTTC. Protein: CASSEFFGQNYGYTF.

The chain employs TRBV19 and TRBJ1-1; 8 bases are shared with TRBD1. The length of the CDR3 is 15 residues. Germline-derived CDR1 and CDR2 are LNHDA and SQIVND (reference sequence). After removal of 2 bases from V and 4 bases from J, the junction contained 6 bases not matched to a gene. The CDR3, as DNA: TGTGCCAGTAGTATACTAGGCCAGGGGGCCACTGAAGCTTTCTTT. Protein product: CASSILGQGATEAFF.

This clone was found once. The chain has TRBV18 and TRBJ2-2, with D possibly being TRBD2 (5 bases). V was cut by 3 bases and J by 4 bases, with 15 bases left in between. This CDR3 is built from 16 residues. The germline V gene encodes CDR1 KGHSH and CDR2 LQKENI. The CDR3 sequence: CASSPDGPTSTGELFF. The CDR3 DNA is TGTGCCAGCTCACCTGATGGACCCACTAGCACCGGGGAGCTGTTTTTT.

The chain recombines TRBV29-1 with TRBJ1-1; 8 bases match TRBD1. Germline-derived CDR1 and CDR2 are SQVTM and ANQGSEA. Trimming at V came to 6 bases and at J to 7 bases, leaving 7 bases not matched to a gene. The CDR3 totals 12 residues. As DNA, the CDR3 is TGCAGCGTAGCGACAGGGGAAAGTGAAGCTTTCTTT. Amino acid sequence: CSVATGESEAFF.

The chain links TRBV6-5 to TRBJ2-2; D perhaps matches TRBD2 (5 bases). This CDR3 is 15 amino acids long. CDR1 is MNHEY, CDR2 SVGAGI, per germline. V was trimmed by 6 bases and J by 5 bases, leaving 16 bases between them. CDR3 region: CASSPRRVETGELFF. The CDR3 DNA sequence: TGTGCCAGCAGCCCCCGGCGGGTTGAGACCGGGGAGCTGTTTTTT.

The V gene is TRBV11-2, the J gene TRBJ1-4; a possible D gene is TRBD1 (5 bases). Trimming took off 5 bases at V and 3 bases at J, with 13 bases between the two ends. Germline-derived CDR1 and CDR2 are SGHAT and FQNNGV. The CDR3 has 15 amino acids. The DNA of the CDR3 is TGTGCCAGCAGCGCATATGACAGTCCTAATGAAAAACTGTTTTTT. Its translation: CASSAYDSPNEKLFF.

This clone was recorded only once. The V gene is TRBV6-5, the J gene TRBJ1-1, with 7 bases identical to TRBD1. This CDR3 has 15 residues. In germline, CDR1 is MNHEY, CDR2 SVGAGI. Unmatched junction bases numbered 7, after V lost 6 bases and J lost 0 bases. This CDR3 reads CASRSDRAMNTEAFF. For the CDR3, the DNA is TGTGCCAGCAGATCCGACAGGGCTATGAACACTGAAGCTTTCTTT.

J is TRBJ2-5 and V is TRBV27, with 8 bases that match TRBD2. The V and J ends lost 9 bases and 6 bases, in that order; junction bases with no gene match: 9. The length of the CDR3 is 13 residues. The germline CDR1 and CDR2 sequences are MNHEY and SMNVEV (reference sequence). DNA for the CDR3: TGTGCCAGTTTCGGGGGGGCCTCCAAGACCCAGTACTTC. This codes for CASFGGASKTQYF.

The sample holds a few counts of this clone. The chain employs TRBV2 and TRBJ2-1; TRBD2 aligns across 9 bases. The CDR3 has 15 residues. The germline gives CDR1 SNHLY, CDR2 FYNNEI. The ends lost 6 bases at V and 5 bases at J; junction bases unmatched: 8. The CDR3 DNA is TGTGCCAGCAGGCCGGTCAGCGGGGGGAACAATGAGCAGTTCTTC. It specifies CASRPVSGGNNEQFF.

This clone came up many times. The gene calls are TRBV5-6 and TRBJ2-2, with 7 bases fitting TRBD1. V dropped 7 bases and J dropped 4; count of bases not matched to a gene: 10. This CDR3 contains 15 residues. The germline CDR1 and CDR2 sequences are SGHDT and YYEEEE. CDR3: CASGITGVFTGELFF. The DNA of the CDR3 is TGTGCCAGCGGTATTACAGGGGTTTTCACCGGGGAGCTGTTTTTT.

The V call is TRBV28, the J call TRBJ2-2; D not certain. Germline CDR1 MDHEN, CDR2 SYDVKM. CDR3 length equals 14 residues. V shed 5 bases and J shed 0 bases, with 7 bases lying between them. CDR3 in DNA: TGTGCCAGCAGTCAAACGGCGAACACCGGGGAGCTGTTTTTT. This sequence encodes CASSQTANTGELFF.

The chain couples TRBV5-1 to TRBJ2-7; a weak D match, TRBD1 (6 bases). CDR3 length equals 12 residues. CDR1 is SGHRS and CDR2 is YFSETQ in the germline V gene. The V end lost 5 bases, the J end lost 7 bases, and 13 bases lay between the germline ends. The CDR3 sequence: CASRPERGEQYF. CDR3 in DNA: TGCGCCAGCAGACCCGAGAGGGGGGAGCAGTACTTC.